One T cell receptor (beta chain) is described in this entry. Germline V gene sequence: CDR1 SGHTA, CDR2 FQGNSA. The CDR3 length is 16 residues. V shed 6 bases, J shed 2 bases, and the junction held 7 bases outside the gene matches. Recovery meant two consecutive negative NP/OP PCR tests, professional clearance, or resolved symptoms. The data derive from a study of blood T cell repertoires in COVID-19. Whole-study context: The samples span acute and convalescent COVID-19 from the United States, Italy and Spain. T cells, B-cell-depleted T cells, or PBMCs provided the cDNA or gDNA that served as material.

Authors' data handling: Amplifying reference gene primers gave estimates of nucleated cell counts. Profiled with immunoSEQ multiplex PCR; TCRdb holds only in-frame clones, not every one. The D gene and trimming were derived from the DNA, and the V and J assignments and clone size from that table. The sample lists some 160,000 clones, roughly 90% occurring once. The sequencing sample was made of PBMCs or T cells enriched from blood (not recorded which). The V gene is TRBV7-2, the J gene TRBJ1-4, with 9 bases that match TRBD1. This TCR was recovered from a woman between 50 and 59 years old who had recovered from COVID-19. The CDR3 sequence: CASSQDRGSTNEKLFF. CDR3 DNA sequence: TGTGCCAGCAGTCAAGACAGGGGGTCGACTAATGAAAAACTGTTTTTT.